This T cell receptor beta chain was sequenced in a study of radiation and T cells in renal cell carcinoma. Sequencing used immunoSEQ multiplex PCR; TCRdb keeps in-frame clones, though not all of them. The sample yields about 140,000 clones, around 78% seen once. Indicated time point: baseline pretreatment blood. Indicated treatment: 15 Gy SBRT to primary tumor, nephrectomy 4 weeks later. Blood was sampled at baseline, 2 weeks and 4 weeks after SBRT. Clear cell pathology was present in this patient's renal cell carcinoma. CDR1 is KGHSH, CDR2 LQKENI, per germline. This CDR3 comprises 16 residues. V lost 3 bases and J 0 bases, leaving 9 bases between the germline ends.

The starting material was blood, obtained from a patient whose treatment included radiotherapy and nephrectomy. The V and J genes are TRBV18 and TRBJ1-6; D is possibly TRBD1 (6 bases). The source is a woman aged 45 to 65 with renal cell carcinoma. In nucleotides, the CDR3 is TGTGCCAGCTCACCCGGAGGGGGCTCCTATAATTCACCCCTCCACTTT. Protein sequence: CASSPGGGSYNSPLHF.